The next 8 T cell receptor beta chains were all read from a single sample in a study of T cell repertoires in ileal Crohn's disease. The protocol was immunoSEQ multiplex PCR, while the TCRdb copy is restricted to in-frame clones and leaves out a portion. The sample lists about 7,200 clones; around 70% were seen once. Time point noted: proximal margin of the surgical specimen (macroscopically non-inflamed). The sequenced material came from ileal tissue. The source of these receptors is an adult with Crohn's disease.

The chain employs TRBV6-5 and TRBJ2-3; D is unclear. The germline V gene has CDR1 MNHEY and CDR2 SVGAGI. The CDR3 loop spans 12 amino acids. Trimming removed 6 bases from V and 3 bases from J, with 7 bases in between. In DNA form, the CDR3 reads TGTGCCAGCAGAACACAAACAGATACGCAGTATTTT. Amino acids: CASRTQTDTQYF.

In its sample, this clone was seen a few times. The chain employs TRBV7-6 and TRBJ2-5; no definite D call. CDR1 and CDR2 (germline): SGHVS, FNYEAQ. V lost 5 bases, J lost 0 bases, and 7 bases lay in between. The CDR3 has 13 amino acids. CDR3 DNA: TGTGCCAGCAGCCGCGGACACCAAGAGACCCAGTACTTC. Translation: CASSRGHQETQYF.

The V gene is TRBV28, the J gene TRBJ1-3; no reliable D call. CDR1 and CDR2 from the germline V gene are MDHEN and SYDVKM. The CDR3 has 12 amino acids. Trimming cost V 3 bases and J 4 bases, with 4 bases left between them. The CDR3 sequence: CASSLGGNTIYF. The CDR3 DNA reads as TGTGCCAGCAGTTTGGGGGGAAACACCATATATTTT.

The chain carries TRBV19 and TRBJ2-7; D may be TRBD1 or TRBD2 (6 bases each). V lost 4 bases and J 4 bases, leaving 17 bases between the germline ends. The CDR3 is 15 amino acids. In germline, CDR1 is LNHDA, CDR2 SQIVND (reference sequence). CDR3 in amino acids: CASSTIGSGAYEQYF. CDR3 bases: TGTGCCAGTAGTACCATAGGTTCGGGGGCTTACGAGCAGTACTTC.

As for this clone: The identical CDR3 is also encoded by other nucleotide sequences in the sample. The chain has TRBV9 and TRBJ2-1; D call uncertain. The ends were cut back, 0 bases at V and 0 bases at J, with 7 bases in the middle. This CDR3 comprises 15 residues. Germline V CDR1 and CDR2: SGDLS, YYNGEE. CDR3: CASSVGRSSYNEQFF. The CDR3 region has the DNA TGTGCCAGCAGCGTAGGACGGAGCTCCTACAATGAGCAGTTCTTC.

This clone occurred a few times. CDR3 loop: CASSLGHRTAYEQYF. The CDR3 DNA reads as TGTGCCAGCAGCTTGGGGCACCGTACTGCCTACGAGCAGTACTTC. The genes are TRBV7-6 and TRBJ2-7; perhaps TRBD1 as D (5 bases). CDR1 and CDR2 (germline): SGHVS, FNYEAQ. V was shortened by 3 bases and J by 2 bases, with 14 bases between the two germline ends. The CDR3 is made up of 15 amino acids.

For the CDR3, the DNA is TGTGCCAGCAGCAAAGTGTGCGAGGAAAAACTGTTTTTT. This gives the protein CASSKVCEEKLFF. V gene TRBV21-1 combines with J gene TRBJ1-4. TRBV21-1 is assigned pseudogene status. The CDR3 runs to 13 residues.

This clone was found a few times. Different DNA sequences within this sample yield the same CDR3. The rearrangement uses TRBV6-5 and TRBJ1-1; TRBD1 agrees at 7 bases. Losses at the gene ends were 8 bases for V and 4 bases for J; bases not matched to a gene: 1. Germline V lookup: CDR1 MNHEY, CDR2 SVGAGI. This CDR3 comprises 11 residues. The CDR3 region is CASSGGTEAFF. The CDR3 nucleotides read TGTGCCAGCTCAGGGGGCACTGAAGCTTTCTTT.